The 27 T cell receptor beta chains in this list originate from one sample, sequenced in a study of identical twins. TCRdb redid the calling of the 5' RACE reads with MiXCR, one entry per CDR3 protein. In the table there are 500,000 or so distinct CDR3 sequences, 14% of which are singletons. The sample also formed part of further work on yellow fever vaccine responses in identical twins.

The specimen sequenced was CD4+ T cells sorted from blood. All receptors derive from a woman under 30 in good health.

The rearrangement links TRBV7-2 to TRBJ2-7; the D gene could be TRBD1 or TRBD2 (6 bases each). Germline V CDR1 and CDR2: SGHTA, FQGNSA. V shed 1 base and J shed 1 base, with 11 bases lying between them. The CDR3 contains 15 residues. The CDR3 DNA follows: TGTGCCAGCAGCTTAGAGGGGGGAGGTTCCTACGAGCAGTACTTC. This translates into CASSLEGGGSYEQYF.

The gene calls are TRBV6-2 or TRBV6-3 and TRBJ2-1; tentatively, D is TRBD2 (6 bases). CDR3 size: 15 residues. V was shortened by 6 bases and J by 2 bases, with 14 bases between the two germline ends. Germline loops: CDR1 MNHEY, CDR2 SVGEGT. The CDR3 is CASRSGAVPYNEQFF. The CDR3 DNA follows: TGTGCCAGCAGGTCGGGAGCCGTGCCCTACAATGAGCAGTTCTTC.

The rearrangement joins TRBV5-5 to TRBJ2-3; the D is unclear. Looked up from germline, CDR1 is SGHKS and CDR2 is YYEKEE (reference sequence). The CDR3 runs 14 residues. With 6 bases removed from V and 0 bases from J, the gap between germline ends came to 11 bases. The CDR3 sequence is CASTLSASTDTQYF. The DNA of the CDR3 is TGTGCCAGCACCCTGTCGGCTAGCACAGATACGCAGTATTTT.

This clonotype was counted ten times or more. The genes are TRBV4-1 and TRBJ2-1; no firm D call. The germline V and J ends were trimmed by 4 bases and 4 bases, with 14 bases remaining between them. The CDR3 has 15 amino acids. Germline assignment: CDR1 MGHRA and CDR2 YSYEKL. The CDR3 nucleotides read TGCGCCAGCAGCCCGGGTAGGAACGAATACAATGAGCAGTTCTTC. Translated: CASSPGRNEYNEQFF.

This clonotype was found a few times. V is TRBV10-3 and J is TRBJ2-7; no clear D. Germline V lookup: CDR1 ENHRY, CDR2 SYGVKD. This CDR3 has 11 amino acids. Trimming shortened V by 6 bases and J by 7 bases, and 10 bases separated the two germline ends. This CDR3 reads CAISLFGEQYF. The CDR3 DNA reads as TGTGCCATCAGCCTGTTTGGTGAGCAGTACTTC.

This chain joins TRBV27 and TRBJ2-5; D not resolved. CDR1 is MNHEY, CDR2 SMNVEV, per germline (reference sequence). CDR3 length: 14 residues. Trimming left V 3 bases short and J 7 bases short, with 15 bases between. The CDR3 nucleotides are TGTGCCAGCAGTTTCTCCCAGGAGCCGTCGACCCAGTACTTC. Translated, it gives CASSFSQEPSTQYF.

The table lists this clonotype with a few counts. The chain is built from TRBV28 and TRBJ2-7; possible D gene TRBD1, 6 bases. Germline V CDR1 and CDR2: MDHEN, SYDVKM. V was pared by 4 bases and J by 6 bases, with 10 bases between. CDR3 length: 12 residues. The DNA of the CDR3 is TGTGCCAGCAGTTCCCCGACAGGCGAGCAGTACTTC. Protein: CASSSPTGEQYF. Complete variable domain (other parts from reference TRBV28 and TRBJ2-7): DVKVTQSSRYLVKRTGEKVFLECVQDMDHENMFWYRQDPGLGLRLIYFSYDVKMKEKGDIPEGYSVSREKKERFSLILESASTNQTSMYLCASSSPTGEQYFGPGTRLTVT.

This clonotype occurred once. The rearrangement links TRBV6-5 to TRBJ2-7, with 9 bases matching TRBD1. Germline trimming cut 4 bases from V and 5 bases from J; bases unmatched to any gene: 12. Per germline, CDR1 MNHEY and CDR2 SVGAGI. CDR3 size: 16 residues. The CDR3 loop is CASSLPGTGRRNEQYF. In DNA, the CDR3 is TGTGCCAGCAGTTTACCTGGGACAGGGAGGAGGAACGAGCAGTACTTC.

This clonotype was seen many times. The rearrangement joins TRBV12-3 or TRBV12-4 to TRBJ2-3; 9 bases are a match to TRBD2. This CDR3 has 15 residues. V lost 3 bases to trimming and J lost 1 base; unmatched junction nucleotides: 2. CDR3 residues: CASSFPSGGTDTQYF. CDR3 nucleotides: TGTGCCAGCAGTTTCCCTAGCGGGGGCACAGATACGCAGTATTTT.

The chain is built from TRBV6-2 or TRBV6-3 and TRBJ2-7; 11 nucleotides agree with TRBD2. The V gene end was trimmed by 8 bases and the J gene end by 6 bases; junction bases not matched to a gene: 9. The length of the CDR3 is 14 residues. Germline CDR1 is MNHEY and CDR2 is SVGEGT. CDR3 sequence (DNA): TGTGCCAGCCGCGTAGCGGGAGGGCCCCTCGAGCAGTACTTC. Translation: CASRVAGGPLEQYF.

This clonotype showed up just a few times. The CDR3 loop reads CASILAGTGVYGYTF. The CDR3 DNA reads as TGTGCCAGCATTCTTGCCGGGACAGGGGTCTATGGCTACACCTTC. The rearrangement uses TRBV12-3 or TRBV12-4 and TRBJ1-2, with TRBD1 matching over 10 bases. The V gene end was trimmed by 7 bases and the J gene end by 4 bases; junction bases not matched to a gene: 9. The CDR3 covers 15 residues.

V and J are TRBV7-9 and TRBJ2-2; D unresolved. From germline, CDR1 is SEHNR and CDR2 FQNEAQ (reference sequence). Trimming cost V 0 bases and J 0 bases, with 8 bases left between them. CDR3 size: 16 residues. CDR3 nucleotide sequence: TGTGCCAGCAGCTTAGCGGTCACCTCGAACACCGGGGAGCTGTTTTTT. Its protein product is CASSLAVTSNTGELFF.

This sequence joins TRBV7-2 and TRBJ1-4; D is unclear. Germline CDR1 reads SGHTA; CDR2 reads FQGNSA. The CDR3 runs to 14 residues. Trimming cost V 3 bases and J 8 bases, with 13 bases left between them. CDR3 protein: CASSLVGSSEKLFF. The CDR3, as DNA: TGTGCCAGCAGCTTGGTGGGGAGTAGCGAAAAACTGTTTTTT.

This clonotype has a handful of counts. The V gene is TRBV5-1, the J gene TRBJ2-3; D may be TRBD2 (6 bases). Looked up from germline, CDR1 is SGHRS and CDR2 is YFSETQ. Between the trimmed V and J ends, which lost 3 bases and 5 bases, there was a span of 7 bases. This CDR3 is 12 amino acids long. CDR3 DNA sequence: TGCGCCAGCAGCTCTAGCGTAGATACGCAGTATTTT. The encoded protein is CASSSSVDTQYF.

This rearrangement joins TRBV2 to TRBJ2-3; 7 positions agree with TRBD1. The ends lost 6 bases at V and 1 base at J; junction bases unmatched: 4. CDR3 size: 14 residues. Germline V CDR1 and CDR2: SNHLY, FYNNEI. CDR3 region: CASRGDSRTDTQYF. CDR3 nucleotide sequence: TGTGCCAGCAGGGGGGACAGTCGCACAGATACGCAGTATTTT.

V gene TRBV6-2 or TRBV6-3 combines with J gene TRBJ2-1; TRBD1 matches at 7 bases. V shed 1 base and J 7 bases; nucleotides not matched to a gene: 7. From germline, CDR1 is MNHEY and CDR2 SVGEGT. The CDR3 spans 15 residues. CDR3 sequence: CASSYYTGVANEQFF. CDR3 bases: TGTGCCAGCAGTTACTACACAGGGGTGGCGAATGAGCAGTTCTTC.

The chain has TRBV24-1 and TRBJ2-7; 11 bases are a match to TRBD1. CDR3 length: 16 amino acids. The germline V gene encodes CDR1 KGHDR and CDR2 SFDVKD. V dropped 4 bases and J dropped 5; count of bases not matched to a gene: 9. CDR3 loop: CATSESTRTGGHEQYF. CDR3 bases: TGTGCCACCAGTGAGTCAACCAGGACAGGGGGCCACGAGCAGTACTTC.

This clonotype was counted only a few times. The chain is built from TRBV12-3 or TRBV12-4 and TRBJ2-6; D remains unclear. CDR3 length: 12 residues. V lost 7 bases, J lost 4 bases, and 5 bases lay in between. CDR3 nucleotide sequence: TGTGCCAGCAAGCCAGGGGCCAACGTCCTGACTTTC. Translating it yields CASKPGANVLTF.

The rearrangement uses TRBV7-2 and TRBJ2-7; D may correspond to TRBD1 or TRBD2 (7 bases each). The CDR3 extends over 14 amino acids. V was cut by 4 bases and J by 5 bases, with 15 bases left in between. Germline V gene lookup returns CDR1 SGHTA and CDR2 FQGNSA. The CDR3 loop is CASSWEGARDEQYF. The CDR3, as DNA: TGTGCCAGCAGCTGGGAGGGGGCGCGGGACGAGCAGTACTTC. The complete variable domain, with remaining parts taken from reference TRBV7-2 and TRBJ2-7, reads GAGVSQSPSNKVTEKGKDVELRCDPISGHTALYWYRQSLGQGLEFLIYFQGNSAPDKSGLPSDRFSAERTGGSVSTLTIQRTQQEDSAVYLCASSWEGARDEQYFGPGTRLTVT.

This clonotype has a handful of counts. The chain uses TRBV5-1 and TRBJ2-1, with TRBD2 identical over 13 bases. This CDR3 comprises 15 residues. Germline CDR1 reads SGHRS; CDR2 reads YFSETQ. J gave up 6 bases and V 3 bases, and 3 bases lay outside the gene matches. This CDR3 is CASSWGLAGINEQFF. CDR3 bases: TGCGCCAGCAGCTGGGGACTAGCGGGGATCAATGAGCAGTTCTTC. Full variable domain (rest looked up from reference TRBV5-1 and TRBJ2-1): KAGVTQTPRYLIKTRGQQVTLSCSPISGHRSVSWYQQTPGQGLQFLFEYFSETQRNKGNFPGRFSGRQFSNSRSEMNVSTLELGDSALYLCASSWGLAGINEQFFGPGTRLTVL.

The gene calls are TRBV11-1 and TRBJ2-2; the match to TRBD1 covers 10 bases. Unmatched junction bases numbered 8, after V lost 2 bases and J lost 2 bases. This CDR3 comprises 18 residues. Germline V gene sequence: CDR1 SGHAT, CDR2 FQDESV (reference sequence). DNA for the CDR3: TGTGCCAGCAGCTTATCGTTCCGGGACAGGGGAAACACCGGGGAGCTGTTTTTT. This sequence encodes CASSLSFRDRGNTGELFF.

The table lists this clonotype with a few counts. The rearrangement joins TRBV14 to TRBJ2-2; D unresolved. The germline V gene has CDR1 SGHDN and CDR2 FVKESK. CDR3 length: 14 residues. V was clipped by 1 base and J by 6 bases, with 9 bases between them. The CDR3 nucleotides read TGTGCCAGCAGCCAAGTTCGAGGCGCCGGGGAGCTGTTTTTT. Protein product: CASSQVRGAGELFF. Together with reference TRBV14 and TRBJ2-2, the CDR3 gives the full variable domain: EAGVTQFPSHSVIEKGQTVTLRCDPISGHDNLYWYRRVMGKEIKFLLHFVKESKQDESGMPNNRFLAERTGGTYSTLKVQPAELEDSGVYFCASSQVRGAGELFFGEGSRLTVL.

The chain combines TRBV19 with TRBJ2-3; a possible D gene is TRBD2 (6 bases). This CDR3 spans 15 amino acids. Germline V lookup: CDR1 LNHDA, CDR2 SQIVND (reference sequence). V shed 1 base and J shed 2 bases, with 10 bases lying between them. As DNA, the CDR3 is TGTGCCAGTAGTATAGGCGGGACCTACACAGATACGCAGTATTTT. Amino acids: CASSIGGTYTDTQYF.

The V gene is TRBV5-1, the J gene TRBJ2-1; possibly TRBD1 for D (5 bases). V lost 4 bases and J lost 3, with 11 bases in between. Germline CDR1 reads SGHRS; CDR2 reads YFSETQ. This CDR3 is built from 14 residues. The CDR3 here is CASSKATDYNEQFF. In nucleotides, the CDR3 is TGCGCCAGCAGCAAAGCGACAGACTACAATGAGCAGTTCTTC.

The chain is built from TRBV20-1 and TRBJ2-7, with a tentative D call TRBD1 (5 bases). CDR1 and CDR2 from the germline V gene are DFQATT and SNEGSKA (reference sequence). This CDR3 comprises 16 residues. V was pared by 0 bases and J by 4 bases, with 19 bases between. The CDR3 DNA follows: TGCAGTGCTAGAGATGACCGCCTAGGGGAAAAGTACGAGCAGTACTTC. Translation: CSARDDRLGEKYEQYF.

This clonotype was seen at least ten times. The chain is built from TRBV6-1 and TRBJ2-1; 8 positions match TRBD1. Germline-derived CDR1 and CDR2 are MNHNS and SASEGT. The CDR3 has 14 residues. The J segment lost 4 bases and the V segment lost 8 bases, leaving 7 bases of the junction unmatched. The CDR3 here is CASRLGTGYNEQFF. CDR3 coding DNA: TGTGCCAGCCGACTCGGGACAGGATACAATGAGCAGTTCTTC.

The CDR3 DNA is TGTGCCACCAGTGATTTGTCCCGACTCGGGCAGTATTTT. This gives the protein CATSDLSRLGQYF. This chain connects TRBV24-1 to TRBJ2-3, with D uncertain. The CDR3 covers 13 residues. Germline V gene lookup returns CDR1 KGHDR and CDR2 SFDVKD. Trimming shortened V by 0 bases and J by 11 bases, and 11 bases separated the two germline ends.